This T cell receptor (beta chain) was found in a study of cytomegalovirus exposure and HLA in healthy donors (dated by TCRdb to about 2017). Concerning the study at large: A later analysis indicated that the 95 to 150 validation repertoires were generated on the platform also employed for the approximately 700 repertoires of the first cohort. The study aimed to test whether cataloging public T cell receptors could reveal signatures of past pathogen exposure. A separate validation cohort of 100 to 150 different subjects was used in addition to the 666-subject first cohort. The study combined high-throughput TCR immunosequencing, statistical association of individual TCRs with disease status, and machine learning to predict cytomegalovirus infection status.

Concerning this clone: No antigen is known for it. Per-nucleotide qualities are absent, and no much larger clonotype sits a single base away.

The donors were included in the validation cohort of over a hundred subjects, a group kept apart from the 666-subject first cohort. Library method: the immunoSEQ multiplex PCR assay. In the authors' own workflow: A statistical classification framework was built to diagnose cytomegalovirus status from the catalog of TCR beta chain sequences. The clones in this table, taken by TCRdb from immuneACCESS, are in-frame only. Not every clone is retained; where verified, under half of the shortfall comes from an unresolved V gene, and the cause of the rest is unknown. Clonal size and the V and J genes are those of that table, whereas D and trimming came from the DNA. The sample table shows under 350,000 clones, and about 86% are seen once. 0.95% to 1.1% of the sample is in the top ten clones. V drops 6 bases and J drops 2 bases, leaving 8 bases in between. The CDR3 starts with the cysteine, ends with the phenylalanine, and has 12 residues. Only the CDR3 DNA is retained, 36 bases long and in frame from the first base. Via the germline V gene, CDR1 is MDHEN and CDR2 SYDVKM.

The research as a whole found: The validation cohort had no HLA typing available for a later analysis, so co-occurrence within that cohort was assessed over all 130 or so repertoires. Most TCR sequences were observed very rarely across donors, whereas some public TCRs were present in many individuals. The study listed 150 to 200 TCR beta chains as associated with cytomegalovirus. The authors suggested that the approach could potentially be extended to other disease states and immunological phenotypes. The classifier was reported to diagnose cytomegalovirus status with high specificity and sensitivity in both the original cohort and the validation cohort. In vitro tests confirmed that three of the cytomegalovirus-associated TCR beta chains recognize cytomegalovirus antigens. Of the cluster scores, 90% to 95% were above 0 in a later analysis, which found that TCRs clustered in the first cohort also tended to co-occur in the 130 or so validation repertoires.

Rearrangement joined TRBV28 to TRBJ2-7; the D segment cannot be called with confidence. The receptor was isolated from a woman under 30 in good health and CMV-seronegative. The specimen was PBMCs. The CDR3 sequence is CASRTETYEQYF. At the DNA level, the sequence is TGTGCCAGCAGGACGGAGACCTACGAGCAGTACTTC.